What follows are 28 T cell receptor beta chains derived from one specimen sequenced in a study of early T cells in non-severe SARS-CoV-2 infection. TCRdb re-analysed the 5' RACE reads in MiXCR, keeping a single row per CDR3 protein. The sample lists around 80,000 distinct CDR3 sequences; under 15% were seen once. Sequenced input: whole blood. These receptors came from an adult who was a healthcare worker with PCR-confirmed SARS-CoV-2 infection or an uninfected control (not recorded which).

The rearrangement uses TRBV23-1 and TRBJ2-7; 7 bases are shared with TRBD2. TRBV23-1 is labeled an ORF, and its function is uncertain. J lost 2 bases, V lost 11 bases, and 6 bases had no gene match. CDR3 size: 12 residues. The CDR3 spells CAYRLAAYEQYF. Written as DNA, the CDR3 is TGCGCCTACCGACTAGCTGCCTACGAGCAGTACTTC.

J is TRBJ2-3 and V is TRBV20-1; 7 nucleotides match TRBD1. Germline-derived CDR1 and CDR2 are DFQATT and SNEGSKA (reference sequence). V gave up 3 bases and J gave up 3 bases; unmatched junction bases: 3. This CDR3 is built from 13 residues. This chain's CDR3 is CSARAGGTDTQYF. CDR3 coding DNA: TGCAGTGCTAGGGCAGGGGGTACAGATACGCAGTATTTT.

This clonotype was recorded a few times. The chain combines TRBV9 with TRBJ2-7, with 11 bases fitting TRBD1. The V and J ends lost 3 bases and 5 bases, in that order; junction bases with no gene match: 13. The V gene's germline CDR1 is SGDLS and CDR2 YYNGEE. The length of the CDR3 is 17 residues. CDR3 in amino acids: CASSDSGTGGLENEQYF. Written as DNA, the CDR3 is TGTGCCAGCAGCGACTCCGGGACAGGGGGTTTGGAAAACGAGCAGTACTTC.

This clonotype was counted many times. The chain links TRBV28 to TRBJ1-2, with D possibly matching TRBD1 (5 bases). CDR1 is MDHEN, CDR2 SYDVKM, per germline. The CDR3 length is 15 residues. The V end lost 5 bases, the J end lost 3 bases, and 16 bases lay between the germline ends. The DNA of the CDR3 is TGTGCCAGCAGTACATACAGGCACCTTGACTATGGCTACACCTTC. It is translated as CASSTYRHLDYGYTF.

The chain couples TRBV14 to TRBJ2-7; no clear D gene. CDR1 is SGHDN, CDR2 FVKESK, per germline. Trimming shortened V by 4 bases and J by 3 bases, and 10 bases separated the two germline ends. This CDR3 region has 13 residues. CDR3 bases: TGTGCCAGCAGCCGAGGCCTCAGCTACGAGCAGTACTTC. Amino acids: CASSRGLSYEQYF.

This clonotype appeared a few times. The chain joins TRBV11-2 to TRBJ1-2; TRBD1 agrees at 8 bases. J gave up 5 bases and V 1 base, and 6 bases lay outside the gene matches. CDR1 SGHAT and CDR2 FQNNGV come from the germline V gene. This CDR3 region has 15 residues. The CDR3 reads CASSLARDRLYGYTF. Here the CDR3 DNA reads TGTGCCAGCAGCTTAGCTCGGGACAGGCTTTATGGCTACACCTTC. Looking up the rest from reference TRBV11-2 and TRBJ1-2 gives the full variable domain: EAGVAQSPRYKIIEKRQSVAFWCNPISGHATLYWYQQILGQGPKLLIQFQNNGVVDDSQLPKDRFSAERLKGVDSTLKIQPAKLEDSAVYLCASSLARDRLYGYTFGSGTRLTVV.

This rearrangement joins TRBV11-2 to TRBJ2-2, with D perhaps TRBD1 (6 bases). There are 16 residues in the CDR3. Deletions cut 3 bases from V and 4 bases from J, with 15 bases between. CDR1 and CDR2 (germline): SGHAT, FQNNGV. DNA for the CDR3: TGTGCCAGCAGCTTTCAAGGCAGGGGTAGCACCGGGGAGCTGTTTTTT. Protein: CASSFQGRGSTGELFF.

V is TRBV7-9 and J is TRBJ2-1; the D call may be TRBD1 or TRBD2 (6 bases each). V was clipped by 5 bases and J by 7 bases, with 36 bases between them. Germline loops: CDR1 SEHNR, CDR2 FQNEAQ (reference sequence). The CDR3 contains 21 residues. The CDR3 region has the DNA TGTGCCAGCAGCCCGAAACGATTCGGGACAAAACGGGGGAATCCTCTGAATGAGCAGTTCTTC. Protein product: CASSPKRFGTKRGNPLNEQFF.

The chain carries TRBV12-3 or TRBV12-4 and TRBJ2-5; 7 nucleotides agree with TRBD1. Losses at the gene ends were 5 bases for V and 4 bases for J; bases not matched to a gene: 7. The CDR3 runs 14 residues. In DNA form, the CDR3 reads TGTGCCAGCAGTCCAGGGGGTGGTGGAGAGACCCAGTACTTC. It codes for CASSPGGGGETQYF.

This chain uses TRBV27 with TRBJ1-6, with TRBD1 matching over 8 bases. V was clipped by 6 bases and J by 11 bases; unmatched bases: 3. This CDR3 spans 12 amino acids. In germline, CDR1 is MNHEY, CDR2 SMNVEV (reference sequence). The CDR3 DNA follows: TGTGCCAGCAGGGACAGGGAAGCACCCCTCCACTTT. Encoded protein: CASRDREAPLHF.

This clonotype was counted between two and nine times. The chain links TRBV12-3 or TRBV12-4 to TRBJ2-1; 8 bases fit TRBD2. There are 15 residues in the CDR3. V shed 5 bases and J 4 bases; nucleotides not matched to a gene: 7. CDR3 bases: TGTGCCAGCAGTCAGAGCGGGAGAGTTTACAATGAGCAGTTCTTC. Translating it yields CASSQSGRVYNEQFF.

The chain recombines TRBV9 with TRBJ2-3, with TRBD2 matching over 9 bases. Per germline, CDR1 SGDLS and CDR2 YYNGEE. The CDR3 runs 15 residues. J gave up 7 bases and V 4 bases, and 10 bases lay outside the gene matches. CDR3 residues: CASSPNLSGSNTQYF. DNA of the CDR3: TGTGCCAGCAGCCCGAACCTTAGCGGGAGTAATACGCAGTATTTT.

This clonotype was counted at least ten times. The chain carries TRBV20-1 and TRBJ2-1, with TRBD2 matching over 14 bases. Germline CDR1 is DFQATT and CDR2 is SNEGSKA (reference sequence). With V trimmed by 3 bases and J by 8 bases, 9 bases remained unmatched. CDR3 size: 16 residues. CDR3 DNA: TGCAGTGCTAGGACTAGCGGGAGGGCAAGTTATCATGAGCAGTTCTTC. Encoded protein: CSARTSGRASYHEQFF.

This clonotype has a handful of counts. The chain links TRBV29-1 to TRBJ1-2, with a tentative D call TRBD1 (5 bases). Trimming left V 4 bases short and J 2 bases short, with 8 bases between. Germline V lookup: CDR1 SQVTM, CDR2 ANQGSEA. This CDR3 contains 12 residues. The CDR3 protein is CSVGEGNYGYTF. In DNA form, the CDR3 reads TGCAGCGTTGGGGAGGGGAACTATGGCTACACCTTC.

This clonotype was counted only a few times. The rearrangement links TRBV11-3 to TRBJ2-3; D ambiguous. There are 14 residues in the CDR3. V was clipped by 0 bases and J by 4 bases, with 8 bases between them. The germline V gene has CDR1 SGHNT and CDR2 YENEEA. The CDR3 is CASSLDLMADTQYF. In DNA, the CDR3 is TGTGCCAGCAGCTTAGATTTGATGGCAGATACGCAGTATTTT.

This clonotype was recorded a few times. The chain links TRBV6-5 to TRBJ1-3; 7 bases are a match to TRBD1. The CDR3 extends over 13 amino acids. The J segment lost 4 bases and the V segment lost 6 bases, leaving 3 bases of the junction unmatched. In germline, CDR1 is MNHEY, CDR2 SVGAGI. The CDR3 here is CASRRDRGNTIYF. The CDR3 nucleotides read TGTGCCAGCAGACGGGACAGAGGAAACACCATATATTTT.

The chain links TRBV9 to TRBJ2-5; 7 nucleotides line up with TRBD2. Germline CDR1 reads SGDLS; CDR2 reads YYNGEE. The CDR3 consists of 14 residues. The junction had 3 bases not matched to a gene; V was cut back by 3 bases and J by 1 base. CDR3 nucleotide sequence: TGTGCCAGCAGCGCCGGGACTACCCAAGAGACCCAGTACTTC. Its translation is CASSAGTTQETQYF.

This clonotype appeared a few times. The chain recombines TRBV7-2 with TRBJ1-4; maybe TRBD1 (5 bases). CDR1 and CDR2 (germline): SGHTA, FQGNSA. The ends were cut back, 2 bases at V and 5 bases at J, with 9 bases in the middle. This CDR3 has 14 residues. This chain's CDR3 is CASSLRGENEKLFF. The CDR3 region has the DNA TGTGCCAGCAGCTTACGAGGGGAGAATGAAAAACTGTTTTTT.

The chain has TRBV5-4 and TRBJ2-7; D might be TRBD1 or TRBD2, each matching 5 bases. Trimming pared 4 bases from V and 0 bases from J, leaving 14 bases between. The CDR3 totals 15 residues. The germline gives CDR1 SGHNT, CDR2 YYREEE (reference sequence). The CDR3 loop is CASSPVGGSSYEQYF. As DNA, the CDR3 is TGTGCCAGCAGCCCAGTTGGGGGAAGCTCCTACGAGCAGTACTTC.

A few counts support this clonotype. The CDR3: CASSEWQGIDYEQYF. CDR3 coding DNA: TGTGCCAGCAGTGAATGGCAGGGCATTGACTACGAGCAGTACTTC. V and J are TRBV2 and TRBJ2-7; D may be TRBD1 (5 bases). The CDR3 is 15 amino acids. Looked up from germline, CDR1 is SNHLY and CDR2 is FYNNEI. The V end was cut by 2 bases, the J end by 3 bases, with 14 bases between. Supplemented by reference TRBV2 and TRBJ2-7, the full variable domain reads EPEVTQTPSHQVTQMGQEVILRCVPISNHLYFYWYRQILGQKVEFLVSFYNNEISEKSEIFDDQFSVERPDGSNFTLKIRSTKLEDSAMYFCASSEWQGIDYEQYFGPGTRLTVT.

This clonotype was recorded at least ten times. The chain couples TRBV18 to TRBJ2-6, with D tentatively TRBD2 (7 bases). This CDR3 is built from 17 residues. V lost 8 bases, J lost 2 bases, and 19 bases lay in between. CDR1 KGHSH and CDR2 LQKENI come from the germline V gene. DNA for the CDR3: TGTGCCAGCGCCCAGACCACAGGGACTACTGGGGCCAACGTCCTGACTTTC. This codes for CASAQTTGTTGANVLTF. Supplemented by reference TRBV18 and TRBJ2-6, the full variable domain reads NAGVMQNPRHLVRRRGQEARLRCSPMKGHSHVYWYRQLPEEGLKFMVYLQKENIIDESGMPKERFSAEFPKEGPSILRIQQVVRGDSAAYFCASAQTTGTTGANVLTFGAGSRLTVL.

This clonotype was observed a handful of times. The J gene is TRBJ1-3, the V gene TRBV3-1; no clear D gene. The CDR3 is made up of 15 amino acids. V was cut by 0 bases and J by 2 bases, with 8 bases left in between. Germline lookup yields CDR1 LGHDT and CDR2 YNNKEL (reference sequence). The CDR3, as DNA: TGTGCCAGCAGCCAAGAGTCCCTTGCTGGAAACACCATATATTTT. Its translation: CASSQESLAGNTIYF.

This clonotype has only a few counts. V and J are TRBV24-1 and TRBJ2-1, with TRBD1 matching over 8 bases. CDR1 KGHDR and CDR2 SFDVKD come from the germline V gene. Trimming cost V 4 bases and J 5 bases; bases outside gene matches: 6. The CDR3 sequence is 15 residues long. This CDR3 reads CATSDPGGRNNEQFF. For the CDR3, the DNA is TGTGCCACCAGTGACCCAGGGGGCCGAAACAATGAGCAGTTCTTC.

This clonotype has a count of ten or more. The rearrangement links TRBV29-1 to TRBJ2-1, with D perhaps matching TRBD1 (5 bases). Trimming shortened V by 4 bases and J by 4 bases, and 8 bases separated the two germline ends. CDR1 is SQVTM, CDR2 ANQGSEA, per germline. The CDR3 covers 12 residues. In DNA form, the CDR3 reads TGCAGCGTTGTAGGGGATTACAATGAGCAGTTCTTC. Its protein product is CSVVGDYNEQFF.

This clonotype has a count of ten or more. The CDR3 reads CASSPGQGPYEQYF. DNA of the CDR3: TGTGCCAGTAGTCCCGGACAGGGACCCTACGAGCAGTACTTC. The chain is built from TRBV19 and TRBJ2-7; 8 bases fit TRBD1. CDR1 is LNHDA and CDR2 is SQIVND in the germline V gene (reference sequence). This CDR3 is 14 amino acids long. V trimming: 5 bases; J trimming: 2 bases; junction bases outside the gene matches: 5.

In this sample, this clonotype turned up a few times. The CDR3 nucleotides are TGCAGTGCTAGTCGGGGGCAAGGCTACGAGCAGTACTTC. It specifies CSASRGQGYEQYF. The chain employs TRBV20-1 and TRBJ2-7; D possibly uses TRBD1 or TRBD2 (6 bases each). V lost 3 bases to trimming and J lost 3 bases, with 12 bases between them. The germline CDR1 and CDR2 sequences are DFQATT and SNEGSKA (reference sequence). This CDR3 contains 13 residues.

This clonotype appeared a few times. The rearrangement links TRBV29-1 to TRBJ1-1; D gene uncertain. The V and J ends lost 3 bases and 4 bases respectively, with 9 bases between them. Germline V lookup: CDR1 SQVTM, CDR2 ANQGSEA. This CDR3 is built from 12 residues. CDR3 sequence (DNA): TGCAGCGTTGATCCGGGAAGCACTGAAGCTTTCTTT. Residues: CSVDPGSTEAFF.

This clonotype was detected ten times or more. V is TRBV5-8 and J is TRBJ1-1; TRBD1 agrees at 7 bases. V dropped 4 bases and J dropped 1; count of bases not matched to a gene: 7. This CDR3 has 15 amino acids. Germline V CDR1 and CDR2: SGHTS, YDEGEE. This CDR3 is CASSVHRGSNTEAFF. CDR3 nucleotides: TGTGCCAGCAGCGTGCACAGGGGCTCGAACACTGAAGCTTTCTTT.